This TCR beta chain was sequenced in a study of cytomegalovirus exposure and HLA in healthy donors. Clones were sequenced by immunoSEQ multiplex PCR, and TCRdb holds only the in-frame ones, with some missing. The top ten clones hold under 7% of a sample with approximately 44,000 clones, 88% of them seen once. Germline assignment: CDR1 SGHVS and CDR2 FQNEAQ. CDR3 length: 16 amino acids. The junction had 2 bases not matched to a gene; V was cut back by 2 bases and J by 1 base. The rearrangement joins TRBV7-8 to TRBJ1-5; 10 bases match TRBD1. The clonotype originates from a woman in her 30s in good health and CMV-seronegative. The specimen was PBMCs. The CDR3 is CASSLLGQGSNQPQHF. The CDR3 DNA follows: TGTGCCAGCAGCTTATTGGGACAGGGGAGCAATCAGCCCCAGCATTTT.